The clone carrying this T cell receptor beta chain occurred a few times. Its antigen is unknown. A second PCR of 7 to 11 cycles used a sample-barcoded 5' primer and a J-beta primer mix. TCRdb recomputed calls from the 5' RACE reads with MiXCR, one row per CDR3 protein. The data contain 1,500,000 or so distinct CDR3 sequences, roughly 60% of them seen just once; the ten biggest clones take up over 5.5%. These data are taken from a study of blood T cells in healthy people across ages. Isolated PBMCs totaled at least 7 million in each sample. Every sample gave at least 6 micrograms of total RNA when it was extracted. Study-wide results and caveats: The unsorted PBMCs prevented any conclusive comparison of naive versus antigen-experienced cells. Diversity estimates drawn from one million T cells were deemed underestimates.

Per germline, CDR1 MDHEN and CDR2 SYDVKM. This CDR3 spans 16 amino acids. V shed 6 bases and J 6 bases; nucleotides not matched to a gene: 13. The chain employs TRBV28 and TRBJ2-1; 8 bases line up with TRBD1. The sample comprised blood. This clonotype was obtained from a man aged 18 to 30 in good health. CDR3 sequence reads: CASREGRRGTGNEQFF. The CDR3, as DNA: TGTGCCAGCAGAGAAGGGAGAAGGGGGACAGGCAATGAGCAGTTCTTC.